Listed below are T cell receptor beta chains from one sample, sequenced in a study of beta chain features in type 1 diabetes. Data came from immunoSEQ multiplex PCR; TCRdb stores just in-frame clones and leaves some out. The sample includes hundreds of thousands of clones, about an eighth of them seen just once. The specimen was naive CD4+ T cells from blood. These receptors all stem from a man between 18 and 29 years old with type 1 diabetes. The CDR3 runs from the conserved cysteine through the conserved F or W. The size field is filled for only some rows; it gives once, few, many or a size class.

j_call: TRBJ1-5; clone_size: few; v_call: TRBV7-2; cdr3_aa: CASRLYSNQPQHF
j_call: TRBJ1-1; clone_size: few; v_call: TRBV5-6; cdr3_aa: CASSFGDKEAFF
j_call: TRBJ2-1; clone_size: few; v_call: TRBV30; cdr3_aa: CAWTRVYEQFF
j_call: TRBJ2-3; clone_size: -; v_call: TRBV29-1; cdr3_aa: CSVGEGASTDTQYF
j_call: TRBJ2-1; clone_size: -; v_call: TRBV29-1; cdr3_aa: CSVALQHYNEQFF
j_call: TRBJ1-2; clone_size: few; v_call: TRBV4-2; cdr3_aa: CASSQDVGLIANYGYTF
j_call: TRBJ1-6; clone_size: few; v_call: TRBV2; cdr3_aa: CASRSRGDSPLHF
j_call: TRBJ2-1; clone_size: -; v_call: TRBV21-1; cdr3_aa: CASSSDRSSYNEQFF
j_call: TRBJ1-2; clone_size: -; v_call: TRBV2; cdr3_aa: CASSGTEGRGYTF
j_call: TRBJ1-3; clone_size: few; v_call: TRBV25-1; cdr3_aa: CASRTPGGNTIYF
j_call: TRBJ2-1; clone_size: few; v_call: TRBV6-4; cdr3_aa: CASSGTSGGYEQFF
j_call: TRBJ2-1; clone_size: -; v_call: TRBV7-3; cdr3_aa: CASSLSRDSETEQFF
j_call: TRBJ1-5; clone_size: few; v_call: TRBV2; cdr3_aa: CASRGAGNQPQHF
j_call: TRBJ1-2; clone_size: few; v_call: TRBV4-1; cdr3_aa: CASSQDGTGGIYGYTF
j_call: TRBJ2-5; clone_size: -; v_call: TRBV30; cdr3_aa: CAWSAGGQETQYF
j_call: TRBJ1-2; clone_size: few; v_call: TRBV30; cdr3_aa: CAWATRGYGYTF
j_call: TRBJ2-7; clone_size: -; v_call: TRBV28; cdr3_aa: CASSPSVGGYEQYF
j_call: TRBJ1-5; clone_size: few; v_call: TRBV6-6; cdr3_aa: CASSEGQGMQPQHF
j_call: TRBJ1-2; clone_size: few; v_call: TRBV2; cdr3_aa: CASSAQGPYGYTF
j_call: TRBJ2-3; clone_size: few; v_call: TRBV7-2; cdr3_aa: CASSLGGLSTDTQYF
j_call: TRBJ2-5; clone_size: -; v_call: TRBV28; cdr3_aa: CASSSPGTRVETQYF
j_call: TRBJ2-2; clone_size: -; v_call: TRBV19; cdr3_aa: CASSPSGELFF
j_call: TRBJ1-2; clone_size: -; v_call: TRBV11-2; cdr3_aa: CASSLTSGQGLVGYTF
j_call: TRBJ1-2; clone_size: few; v_call: TRBV7-2; cdr3_aa: CASSLVEGGYGYTF
j_call: TRBJ2-6; clone_size: -; v_call: TRBV6-5; cdr3_aa: CASSHPVSGANVLTF
j_call: TRBJ2-6; clone_size: few; v_call: TRBV19; cdr3_aa: CASSMVRGAGANVLTF
j_call: TRBJ2-1; clone_size: many; v_call: TRBV7-9; cdr3_aa: CASSLTTGGPSNEQFF
j_call: TRBJ1-6; clone_size: -; v_call: TRBV5-1; cdr3_aa: CASSLVGMRNSPLHF